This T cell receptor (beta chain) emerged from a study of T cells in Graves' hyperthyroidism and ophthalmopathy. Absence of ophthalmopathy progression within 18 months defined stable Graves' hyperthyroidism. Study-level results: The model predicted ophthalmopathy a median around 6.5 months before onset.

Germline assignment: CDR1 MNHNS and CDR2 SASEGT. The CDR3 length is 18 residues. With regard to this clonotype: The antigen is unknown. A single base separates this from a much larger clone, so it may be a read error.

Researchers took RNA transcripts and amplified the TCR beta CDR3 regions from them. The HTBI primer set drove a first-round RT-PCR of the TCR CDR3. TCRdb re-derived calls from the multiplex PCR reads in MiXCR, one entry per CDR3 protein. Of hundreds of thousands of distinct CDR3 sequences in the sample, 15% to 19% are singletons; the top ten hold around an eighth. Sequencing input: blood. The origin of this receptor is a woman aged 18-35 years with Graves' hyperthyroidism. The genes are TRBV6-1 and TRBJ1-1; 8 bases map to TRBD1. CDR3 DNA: TGTACCAGCAGTGTTTTTGAGGGGACAGGTATAACGAACACTGAAGCTTTCTTT. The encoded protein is CTSSVFEGTGITNTEAFF.